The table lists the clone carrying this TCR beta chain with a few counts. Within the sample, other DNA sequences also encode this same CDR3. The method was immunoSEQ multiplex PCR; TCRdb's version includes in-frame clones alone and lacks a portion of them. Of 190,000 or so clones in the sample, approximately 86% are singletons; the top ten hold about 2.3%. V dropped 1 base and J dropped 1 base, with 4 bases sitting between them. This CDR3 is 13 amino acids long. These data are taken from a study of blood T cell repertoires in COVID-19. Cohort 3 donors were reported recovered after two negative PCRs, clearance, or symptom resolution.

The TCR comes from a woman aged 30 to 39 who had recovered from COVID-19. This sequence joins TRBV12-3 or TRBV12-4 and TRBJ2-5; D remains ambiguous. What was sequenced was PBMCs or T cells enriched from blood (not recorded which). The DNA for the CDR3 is TGTGCCAGCAGTTTAGGCAGCCAAGAGACCCAGTACTTC. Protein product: CASSLGSQETQYF.